Below, 11 T cell receptor beta chains from the same sample are listed, as sequenced in a study of blood T cells in healthy people across ages. With a J-beta primer mix and a sample-barcoded 5' primer, a second PCR ran roughly 7 to 11 cycles. TCRdb reanalysed the 5' RACE reads using MiXCR and keeps one entry per CDR3 protein. Of about 1.4 million distinct CDR3 sequences listed, 55% to 75% were seen once; the top ten hold more than 6%. Sequencing was carried out using blood. The receptors stem from a man between 18 and 29 years old in good health.

This chain links TRBV9 with TRBJ2-5, with TRBD2 matching over 7 bases. Trimming cost V 0 bases and J 11 bases; bases outside gene matches: 28. This CDR3 has 20 amino acids. Germline loops: CDR1 SGDLS, CDR2 YYNGEE. The CDR3 nucleotides read TGTGCCAGCAGCGTAGATGCGGGGCGAGGGCGGGAGCCCCTAATACGGTGGCAGTACTTC. Its translation is CASSVDAGRGREPLIRWQYF.

This clonotype was counted once. The V call is TRBV3-1, the J call TRBJ1-1; 8 nucleotides match TRBD1. This CDR3 has 14 residues. CDR1 is LGHDT and CDR2 is YNNKEL in the germline V gene (reference sequence). After removal of 5 bases from V and 6 bases from J, the junction contained 8 bases not matched to a gene. The CDR3 loop reads CASSFGQGRPEAFF. The CDR3 DNA sequence: TGTGCCAGCAGCTTTGGACAGGGACGCCCTGAAGCTTTCTTT.

DNA of the CDR3: TGTGCCAGCAGCGCTCGGACTAGCCTAGCCGAGCAGTACTTC. It encodes CASSARTSLAEQYF. V gene TRBV9 combines with J gene TRBJ2-7; 8 bases agree with TRBD2. The CDR3 spans 14 residues. Germline CDR1 SGDLS, CDR2 YYNGEE. The V segment lost 3 bases and the J segment 6 bases; nucleotides outside the gene matches: 8.

V and J are TRBV29-1 and TRBJ2-7; D possibly corresponds to TRBD1 (5 bases). V lost 5 bases, J lost 4 bases, and 24 bases lay in between. This CDR3 is 16 amino acids long. CDR1 and CDR2 (germline): SQVTM, ANQGSEA. CDR3 region: CSVSYVRTWSRYEQYF. Written as DNA, the CDR3 is TGCAGCGTTTCTTATGTTAGGACATGGTCTAGGTACGAGCAGTACTTC.

The chain recombines TRBV2 with TRBJ2-7, with 9 bases matching TRBD1. There are 17 residues in the CDR3. Per the germline V gene, CDR1 is SNHLY and CDR2 is FYNNEI. Trimming at V came to 3 bases and at J to 3 bases, leaving 12 bases not matched to a gene. The CDR3 coding sequence is TGTGCCAGCAGTGACCTTATTACAGGGGGCGCAGTCTACGAGCAGTACTTC. This encodes CASSDLITGGAVYEQYF.

This clonotype has at least ten counts. The chain carries TRBV27 and TRBJ1-2; D call uncertain. There are 13 residues in the CDR3. The V and J ends lost 3 bases and 2 bases respectively, with 7 bases between them. Looked up from germline, CDR1 is MNHEY and CDR2 is SMNVEV (reference sequence). CDR3 sequence reads: CASSFGRNYGYTF. Written as DNA, the CDR3 is TGTGCCAGCAGTTTCGGGCGGAACTATGGCTACACCTTC.

The chain carries TRBV5-1 and TRBJ2-3; D is tentatively TRBD1 or TRBD2 (5 bases each). The CDR3 has 15 amino acids. The V and J ends lost 0 bases and 4 bases respectively, with 12 bases between them. Germline V CDR1 and CDR2: SGHRS, YFSETQ. The CDR3 loop reads CASSLAPLGADTQYF. The CDR3 region has the DNA TGCGCCAGCAGCTTGGCCCCCTTGGGGGCAGATACGCAGTATTTT.

The chain joins TRBV10-3 to TRBJ2-1; 10 bases are shared with TRBD2. CDR3 length: 15 residues. V shed 10 bases, J shed 6 bases, and the junction held 12 bases outside the gene matches. Germline loops: CDR1 ENHRY, CDR2 SYGVKD. CDR3 loop: CATKPFGTSVNEQFF. CDR3 nucleotides: TGTGCCACGAAGCCGTTTGGGACTAGCGTCAATGAGCAGTTCTTC.

CDR3 sequence reads: CAGEDYGYTF. The CDR3 DNA follows: TGTGCCGGCGAGGACTATGGCTACACCTTC. The rearrangement links TRBV7-9 to TRBJ1-2, with unresolved D. CDR3 length equals 10 residues. The germline CDR1 and CDR2 sequences are SEHNR and FQNEAQ (reference sequence). Trimming stripped 11 bases from V and 3 bases from J, with 7 bases between.

J is TRBJ2-3 and V is TRBV7-8, with a weak D call TRBD1 (6 bases). CDR1 and CDR2 (germline): SGHVS, FQNEAQ. V was cut by 5 bases and J by 5 bases, with 20 bases left in between. The CDR3 extends over 16 amino acids. CDR3 amino acids: CASSPRGRASGDTQYF. The CDR3 bases are TGTGCCAGCAGCCCCAGGGGACGGGCATCGGGAGATACGCAGTATTTT.

The chain links TRBV2 to TRBJ1-5; 8 bases fit TRBD1. The length of the CDR3 is 12 residues. Trimming at V came to 8 bases and at J to 6 bases, leaving 3 bases not matched to a gene. Germline V gene sequence: CDR1 SNHLY, CDR2 FYNNEI. CDR3: CASGQGSQPQHF. CDR3 DNA sequence: TGTGCCAGCGGACAGGGCTCTCAGCCCCAGCATTTT.